This T cell receptor beta chain was captured by sequencing in a study of blood T cell repertoires in COVID-19. As originally analysed: Reference gene primer amplification in the assay estimated nucleated cell counts. Method: immunoSEQ multiplex PCR; TCRdb's copy keeps in-frame clones and lacks some. V and J calls and clone size come straight from that table; D and trimming were deduced from the DNA. The sample contains 85,000 to 100,000 clones, 65% to 90% of which appear only once. Trimming stripped 3 bases from V and 5 bases from J, with 13 bases between. CDR1 is DFQATT and CDR2 is SNEGSKA in the germline V gene (reference sequence). CDR3 size: 13 residues.

Material for sequencing was peripheral blood. V usage is TRBV20-1 and J usage is TRBJ2-5; no clear D gene. This receptor was identified in a man in his sixties with acute or convalescent COVID-19. This CDR3 reads CSASPLVGETQYF. Here the CDR3 DNA reads TGCAGTGCTAGTCCCCTAGTCGGGGAGACCCAGTACTTC.